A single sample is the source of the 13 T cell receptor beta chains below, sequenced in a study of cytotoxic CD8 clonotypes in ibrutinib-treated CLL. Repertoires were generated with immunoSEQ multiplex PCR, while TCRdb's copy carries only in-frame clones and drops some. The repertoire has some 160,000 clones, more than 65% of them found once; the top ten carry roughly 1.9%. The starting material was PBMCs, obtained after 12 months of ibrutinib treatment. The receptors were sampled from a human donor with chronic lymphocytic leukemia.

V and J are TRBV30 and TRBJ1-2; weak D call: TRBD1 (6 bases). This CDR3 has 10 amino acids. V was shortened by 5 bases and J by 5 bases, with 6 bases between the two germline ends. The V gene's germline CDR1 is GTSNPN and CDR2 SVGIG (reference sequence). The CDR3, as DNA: TGTGCCTGGGGACAGTATGGCTACACCTTC. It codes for CAWGQYGYTF.

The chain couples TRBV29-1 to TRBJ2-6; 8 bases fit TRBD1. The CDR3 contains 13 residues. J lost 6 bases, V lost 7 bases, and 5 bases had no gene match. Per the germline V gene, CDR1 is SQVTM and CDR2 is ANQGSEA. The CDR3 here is CSAGQGTANVLTF. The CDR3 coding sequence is TGCAGCGCTGGACAGGGAACGGCCAACGTCCTGACTTTC.

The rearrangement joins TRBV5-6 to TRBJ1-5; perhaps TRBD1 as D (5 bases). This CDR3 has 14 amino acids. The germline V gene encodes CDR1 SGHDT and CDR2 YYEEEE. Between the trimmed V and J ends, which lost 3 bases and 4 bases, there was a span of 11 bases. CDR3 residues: CASSYRGLNQPQHF. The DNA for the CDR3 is TGTGCCAGCAGCTACCGGGGCCTAAATCAGCCCCAGCATTTT.

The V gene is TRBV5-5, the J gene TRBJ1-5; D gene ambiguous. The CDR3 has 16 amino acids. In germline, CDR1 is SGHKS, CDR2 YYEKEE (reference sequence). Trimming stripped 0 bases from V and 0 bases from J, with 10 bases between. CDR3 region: CASSLAGGNSNQPQHF. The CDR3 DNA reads TGTGCCAGCAGCTTGGCAGGAGGAAATAGCAATCAGCCCCAGCATTTT.

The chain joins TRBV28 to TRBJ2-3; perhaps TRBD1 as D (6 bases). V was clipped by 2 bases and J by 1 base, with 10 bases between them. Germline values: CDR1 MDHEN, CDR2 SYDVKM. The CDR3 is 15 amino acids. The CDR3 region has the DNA TGTGCCAGCAGTTTAGGGGGCTCTGGCACAGATACGCAGTATTTT. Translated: CASSLGGSGTDTQYF.

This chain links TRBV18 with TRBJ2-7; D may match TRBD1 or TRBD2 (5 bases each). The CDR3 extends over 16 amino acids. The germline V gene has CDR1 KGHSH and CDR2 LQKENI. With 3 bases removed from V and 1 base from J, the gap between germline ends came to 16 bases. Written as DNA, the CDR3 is TGTGCCAGCTCACCGCTGAGGCAGGGAGTTTCCTACGAGCAGTACTTC. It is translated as CASSPLRQGVSYEQYF. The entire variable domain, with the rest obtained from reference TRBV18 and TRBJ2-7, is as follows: NAGVMQNPRHLVRRRGQEARLRCSPMKGHSHVYWYRQLPEEGLKFMVYLQKENIIDESGMPKERFSAEFPKEGPSILRIQQVVRGDSAAYFCASSPLRQGVSYEQYFGPGTRLTVT.

This chain's CDR3 is CASSLQVAGGKTQYF. For the CDR3, the DNA is TGTGCCAGCAGCTTGCAGGTAGCCGGGGGCAAGACCCAGTACTTC. The gene calls are TRBV5-4 and TRBJ2-5; the D gene could be TRBD1 or TRBD2 (6 bases each). Germline values: CDR1 SGHNT, CDR2 YYREEE (reference sequence). This CDR3 spans 15 amino acids. Trimming pared 1 base from V and 6 bases from J, leaving 16 bases between.

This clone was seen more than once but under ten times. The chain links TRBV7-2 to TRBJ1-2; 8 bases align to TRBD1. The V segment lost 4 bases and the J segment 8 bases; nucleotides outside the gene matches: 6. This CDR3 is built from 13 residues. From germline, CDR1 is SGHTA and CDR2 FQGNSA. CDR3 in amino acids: CASSYQGARGYTF. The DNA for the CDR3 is TGTGCCAGCAGCTACCAGGGGGCCAGGGGCTACACCTTC.

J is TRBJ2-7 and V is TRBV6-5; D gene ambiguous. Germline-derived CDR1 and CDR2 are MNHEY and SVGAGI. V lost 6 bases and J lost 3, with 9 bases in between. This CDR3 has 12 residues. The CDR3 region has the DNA TGTGCCAGCAGAGACCGGAACTACGAGCAGTACTTC. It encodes CASRDRNYEQYF.

CDR3 sequence: CASSVGEAKNIQYF. In DNA form, the CDR3 reads TGTGCCAGCAGCGTAGGGGAGGCCAAAAACATTCAGTACTTC. The chain has TRBV9 and TRBJ2-4, with a possible D match to TRBD2 (5 bases). The CDR3 extends over 14 amino acids. Trimming cost V 0 bases and J 1 base, with 5 bases left between them. Germline V lookup: CDR1 SGDLS, CDR2 YYNGEE.

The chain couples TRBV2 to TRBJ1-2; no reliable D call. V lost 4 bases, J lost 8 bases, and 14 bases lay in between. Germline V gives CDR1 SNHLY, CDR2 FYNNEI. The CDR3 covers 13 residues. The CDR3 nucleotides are TGTGCCAGCAGTGTAAGGGTTTCTTTGGGCTACACCTTC. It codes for CASSVRVSLGYTF.

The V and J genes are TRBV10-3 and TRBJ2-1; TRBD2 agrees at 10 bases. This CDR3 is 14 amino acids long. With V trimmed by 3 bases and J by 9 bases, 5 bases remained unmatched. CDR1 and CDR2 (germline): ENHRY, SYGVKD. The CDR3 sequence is CAISDSGGAGEQFF. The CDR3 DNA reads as TGTGCCATCAGTGACAGCGGGGGGGCAGGTGAGCAGTTCTTC.

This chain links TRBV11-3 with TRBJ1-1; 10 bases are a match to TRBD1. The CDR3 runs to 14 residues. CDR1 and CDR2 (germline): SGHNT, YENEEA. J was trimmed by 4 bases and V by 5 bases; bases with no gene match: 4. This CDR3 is CASSIGTGATEAFF. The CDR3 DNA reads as TGTGCCAGCAGCATCGGGACAGGGGCCACTGAAGCTTTCTTT.